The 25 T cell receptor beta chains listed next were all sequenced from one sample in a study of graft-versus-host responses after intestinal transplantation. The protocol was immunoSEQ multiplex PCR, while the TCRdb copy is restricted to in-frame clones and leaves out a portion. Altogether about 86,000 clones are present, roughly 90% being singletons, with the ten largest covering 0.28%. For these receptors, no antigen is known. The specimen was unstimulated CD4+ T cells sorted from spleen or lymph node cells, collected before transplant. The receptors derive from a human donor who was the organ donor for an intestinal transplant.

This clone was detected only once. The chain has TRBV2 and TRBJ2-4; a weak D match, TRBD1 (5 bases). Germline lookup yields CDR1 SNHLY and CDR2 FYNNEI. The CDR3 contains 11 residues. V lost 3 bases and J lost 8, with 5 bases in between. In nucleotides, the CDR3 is TGTGCCAGCAGTGACAGGGACATTCAGTACTTC. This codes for CASSDRDIQYF.

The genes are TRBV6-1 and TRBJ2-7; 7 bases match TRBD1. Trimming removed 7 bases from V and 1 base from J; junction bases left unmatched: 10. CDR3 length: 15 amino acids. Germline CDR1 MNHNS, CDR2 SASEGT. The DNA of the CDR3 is TGTGCCAGCACCAGACGGACAGGTCTTTCCTACGAGCAGTACTTC. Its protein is CASTRRTGLSYEQYF.

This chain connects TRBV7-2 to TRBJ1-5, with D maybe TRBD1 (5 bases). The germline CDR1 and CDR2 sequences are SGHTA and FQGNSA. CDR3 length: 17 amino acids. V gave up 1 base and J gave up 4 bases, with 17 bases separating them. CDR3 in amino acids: CASSLGGVGGRNQPQHF. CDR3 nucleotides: TGTGCCAGCAGCTTAGGGGGGGTCGGGGGGAGGAATCAGCCCCAGCATTTT.

The CDR3, as DNA: TGTGCCAGCAGCTTAACTAGGGACTCTGGAAACACCATATATTTT. Translation: CASSLTRDSGNTIYF. This rearrangement joins TRBV7-2 to TRBJ1-3; no definite D call. V was pared by 2 bases and J by 0 bases, with 8 bases between. The CDR3 consists of 15 residues. CDR1 SGHTA and CDR2 FQGNSA come from the germline V gene. Using reference TRBV7-2 and TRBJ1-3 for the parts outside the CDR3, the full variable domain is GAGVSQSPSNKVTEKGKDVELRCDPISGHTALYWYRQSLGQGLEFLIYFQGNSAPDKSGLPSDRFSAERTGGSVSTLTIQRTQQEDSAVYLCASSLTRDSGNTIYFGEGSWLTVV.

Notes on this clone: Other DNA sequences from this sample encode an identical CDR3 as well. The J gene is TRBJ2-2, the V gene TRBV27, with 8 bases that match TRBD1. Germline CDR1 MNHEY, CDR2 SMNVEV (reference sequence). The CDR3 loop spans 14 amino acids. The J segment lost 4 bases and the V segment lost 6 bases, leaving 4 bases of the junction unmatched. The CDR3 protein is CASRRTGGTGELFF. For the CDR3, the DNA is TGTGCCAGCAGAAGAACAGGGGGCACCGGGGAGCTGTTTTTT.

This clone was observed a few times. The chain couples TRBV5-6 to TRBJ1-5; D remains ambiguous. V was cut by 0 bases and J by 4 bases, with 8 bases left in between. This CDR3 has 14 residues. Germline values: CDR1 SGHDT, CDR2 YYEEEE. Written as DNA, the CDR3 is TGTGCCAGCAGCTTGGGGCAGATAAATCAGCCCCAGCATTTT. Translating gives CASSLGQINQPQHF.

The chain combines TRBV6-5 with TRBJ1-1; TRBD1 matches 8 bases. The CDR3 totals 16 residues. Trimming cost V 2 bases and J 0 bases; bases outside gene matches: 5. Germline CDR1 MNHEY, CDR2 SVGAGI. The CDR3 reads CASSYTPGQVNTEAFF. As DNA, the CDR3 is TGTGCCAGCAGTTACACCCCGGGACAGGTGAACACTGAAGCTTTCTTT.

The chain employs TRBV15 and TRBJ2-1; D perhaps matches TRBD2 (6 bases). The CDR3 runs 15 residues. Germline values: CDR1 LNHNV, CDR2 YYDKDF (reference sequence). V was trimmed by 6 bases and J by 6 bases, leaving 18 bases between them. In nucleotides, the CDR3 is TGTGCCACCAGAACGGACTATTTGGGGGGCAATGAGCAGTTCTTC. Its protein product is CATRTDYLGGNEQFF.

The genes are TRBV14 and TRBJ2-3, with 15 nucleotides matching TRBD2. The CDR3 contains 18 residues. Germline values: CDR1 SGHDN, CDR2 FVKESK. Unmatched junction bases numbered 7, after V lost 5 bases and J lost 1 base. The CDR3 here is CASSARTSGRVRTDTQYF. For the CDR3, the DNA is TGTGCCAGCAGCGCCCGGACTAGCGGGAGGGTGCGCACAGATACGCAGTATTTT.

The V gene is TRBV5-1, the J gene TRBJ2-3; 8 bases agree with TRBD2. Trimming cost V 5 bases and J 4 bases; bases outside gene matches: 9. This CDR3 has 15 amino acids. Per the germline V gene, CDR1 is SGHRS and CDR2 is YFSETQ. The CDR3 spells CASRPGGVQADTQYF. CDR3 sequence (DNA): TGCGCCAGCAGACCGGGGGGGGTGCAAGCAGATACGCAGTATTTT.

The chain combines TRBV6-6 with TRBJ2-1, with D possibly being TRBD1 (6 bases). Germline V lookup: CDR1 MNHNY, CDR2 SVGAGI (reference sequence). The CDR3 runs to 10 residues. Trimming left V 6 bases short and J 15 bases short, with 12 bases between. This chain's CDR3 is CASRDSSLFF. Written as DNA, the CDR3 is TGTGCCAGCAGGGACAGTAGTCTGTTCTTC.

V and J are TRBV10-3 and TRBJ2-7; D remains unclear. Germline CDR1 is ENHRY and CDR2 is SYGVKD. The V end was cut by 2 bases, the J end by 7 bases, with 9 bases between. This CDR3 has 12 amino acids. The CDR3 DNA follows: TGTGCCATCAGTGAGGGGCCGTTGGAGCAGTACTTC. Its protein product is CAISEGPLEQYF.

CDR3 DNA: TGTGCCAGCAGCTTGGAGGCGAGACGGGGCAATGAGCAGTTCTTC. Translation gives CASSLEARRGNEQFF. The chain recombines TRBV5-6 with TRBJ2-1; perhaps TRBD2 as D (5 bases). Germline lookup yields CDR1 SGHDT and CDR2 YYEEEE. This CDR3 is 15 amino acids long. Trimming removed 0 bases at V and 6 bases at J, with 13 bases between.

The CDR3 region has the DNA TGCGCCAGCAGTCCCCTCGGGGGGGGATCCGGGGAGCTGTTTTTT. This gives the protein CASSPLGGGSGELFF. The chain carries TRBV23-1 and TRBJ2-2, with TRBD2 identical over 8 bases. TRBV23-1 is classed as an ORF, of uncertain function. The CDR3 totals 15 residues. V trimming: 4 bases; J trimming: 6 bases; junction bases outside the gene matches: 7.

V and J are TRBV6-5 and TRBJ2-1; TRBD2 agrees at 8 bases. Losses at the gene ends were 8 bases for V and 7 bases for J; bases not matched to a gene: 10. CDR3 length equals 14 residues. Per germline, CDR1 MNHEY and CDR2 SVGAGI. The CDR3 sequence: CASRTGGSVNEQFF. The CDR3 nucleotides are TGTGCCAGCCGGACGGGGGGGTCGGTGAATGAGCAGTTCTTC.

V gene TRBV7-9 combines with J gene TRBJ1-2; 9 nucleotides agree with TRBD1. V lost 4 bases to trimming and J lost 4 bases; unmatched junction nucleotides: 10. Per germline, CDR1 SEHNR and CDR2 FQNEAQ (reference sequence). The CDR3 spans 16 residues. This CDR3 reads CASSYEHRGLTYGYTF. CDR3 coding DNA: TGTGCCAGCAGCTATGAACACAGGGGGCTGACCTATGGCTACACCTTC. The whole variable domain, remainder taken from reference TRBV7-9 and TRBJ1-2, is DTGVSQNPRHKITKRGQNVTFRCDPISEHNRLYWYRQTLGQGPEFLTYFQNEAQLEKSRLLSDRFSAERPKGSFSTLEIQRTEQGDSAMYLCASSYEHRGLTYGYTFGSGTRLTVV.

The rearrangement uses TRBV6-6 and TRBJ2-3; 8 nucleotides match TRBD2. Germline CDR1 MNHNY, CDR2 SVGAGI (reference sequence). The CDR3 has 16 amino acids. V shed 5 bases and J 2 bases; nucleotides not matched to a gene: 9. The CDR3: CASSPYSGEDTDTQYF. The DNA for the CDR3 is TGTGCCAGCAGTCCCTATAGCGGGGAAGACACAGATACGCAGTATTTT.

The chain's CDR3 is CASSPAGTYSGELFF. The CDR3, as DNA: TGTGCCAGCAGCCCGGCCGGGACTTATTCCGGGGAGCTGTTTTTT. The V and J genes are TRBV7-2 and TRBJ2-2; tentatively, D is TRBD2 (6 bases). The CDR3 is made up of 15 amino acids. Trimming cost V 5 bases and J 6 bases, with 16 bases left between them. Germline V lookup: CDR1 SGHTA, CDR2 FQGNSA. Looking up the rest from reference TRBV7-2 and TRBJ2-2 gives the full variable domain: GAGVSQSPSNKVTEKGKDVELRCDPISGHTALYWYRQSLGQGLEFLIYFQGNSAPDKSGLPSDRFSAERTGGSVSTLTIQRTQQEDSAVYLCASSPAGTYSGELFFGEGSRLTVL.

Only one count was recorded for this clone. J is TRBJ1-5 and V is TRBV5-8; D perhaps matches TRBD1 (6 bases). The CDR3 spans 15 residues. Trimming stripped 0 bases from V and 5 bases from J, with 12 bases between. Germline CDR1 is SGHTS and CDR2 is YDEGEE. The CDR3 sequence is CASSLGGPTHQPQHF. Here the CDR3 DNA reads TGTGCCAGCAGCTTGGGGGGGCCTACCCATCAGCCCCAGCATTTT.

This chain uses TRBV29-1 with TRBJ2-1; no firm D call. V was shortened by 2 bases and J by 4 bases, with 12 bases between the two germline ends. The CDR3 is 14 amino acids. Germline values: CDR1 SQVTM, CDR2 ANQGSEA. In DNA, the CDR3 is TGCAGCGTTGAATCTGGGCACCCTTACAATGAGCAGTTCTTC. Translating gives CSVESGHPYNEQFF.

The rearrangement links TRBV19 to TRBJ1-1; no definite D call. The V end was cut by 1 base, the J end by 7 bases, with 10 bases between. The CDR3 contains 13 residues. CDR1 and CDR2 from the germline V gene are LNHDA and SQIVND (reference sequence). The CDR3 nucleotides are TGTGCCAGTAGTATAGGGCGAGAGGGTGAAGCTTTCTTT. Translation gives CASSIGREGEAFF.

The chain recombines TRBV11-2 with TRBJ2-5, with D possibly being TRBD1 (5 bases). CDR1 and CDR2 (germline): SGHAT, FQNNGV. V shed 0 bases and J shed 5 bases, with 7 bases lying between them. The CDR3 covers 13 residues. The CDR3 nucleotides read TGTGCCAGCAGCTTAGATCCAGGGGAGACCCAGTACTTC. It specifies CASSLDPGETQYF.

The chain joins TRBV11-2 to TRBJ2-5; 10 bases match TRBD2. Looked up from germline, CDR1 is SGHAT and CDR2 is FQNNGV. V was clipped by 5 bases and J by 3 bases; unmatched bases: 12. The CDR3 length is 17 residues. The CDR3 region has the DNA TGTGCCAGCAGCCGCAACGGTAGCGGGAGGACAAAAGAGACCCAGTACTTC. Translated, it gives CASSRNGSGRTKETQYF.

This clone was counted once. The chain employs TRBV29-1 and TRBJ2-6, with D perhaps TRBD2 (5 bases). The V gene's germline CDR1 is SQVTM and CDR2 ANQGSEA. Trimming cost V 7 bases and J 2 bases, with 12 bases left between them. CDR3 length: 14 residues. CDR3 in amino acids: CSAAEEAGANVLTF. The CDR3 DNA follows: TGCAGCGCCGCGGAGGAAGCTGGGGCCAACGTCCTGACTTTC.

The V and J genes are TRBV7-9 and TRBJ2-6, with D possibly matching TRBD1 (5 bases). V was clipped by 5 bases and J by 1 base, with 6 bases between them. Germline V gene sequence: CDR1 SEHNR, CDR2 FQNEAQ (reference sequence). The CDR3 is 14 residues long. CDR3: CASSDSSGANVLTF. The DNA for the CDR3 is TGTGCCAGCAGCGACAGTTCTGGGGCCAACGTCCTGACTTTC.